The 5 T cell receptor beta chains below come from one sample, sequenced in a study of cytomegalovirus exposure and HLA in healthy donors. With 60 Vbeta and 13 Jbeta primers, the PCR was carried out. Profiled with immunoSEQ multiplex PCR; TCRdb holds only in-frame clones, not every one. Seen here are fewer than 250,000 clones, about 80% observed once, and the top ten hold about 1.7%. The sequenced sample was PBMCs. Every receptor here comes from a male donor in good health and CMV-seronegative.

The chain combines TRBV5-4 with TRBJ1-4; 7 nucleotides line up with TRBD1. Per germline, CDR1 SGHNT and CDR2 YYREEE (reference sequence). The ends lost 3 bases at V and 2 bases at J; junction bases unmatched: 4. The CDR3 is 15 residues long. The CDR3 DNA sequence: TGTGCCAGCAGCTCCACAGGGGCCACTAATGAAAAACTGTTTTTT. It encodes CASSSTGATNEKLFF.

Regarding this clone: This same CDR3 is encoded by further DNA sequences in the sample. This chain uses TRBV5-6 with TRBJ1-5, with a tentative D call TRBD1 (6 bases). V lost 0 bases, J lost 3 bases, and 13 bases lay in between. The germline V gene encodes CDR1 SGHDT and CDR2 YYEEEE. CDR3 length: 16 amino acids. The CDR3 sequence: CASSLGAGAYNQPQHF. CDR3 nucleotide sequence: TGTGCCAGCAGCTTGGGGGCGGGGGCCTACAATCAGCCCCAGCATTTT.

This clone appeared a few times. The chain is built from TRBV28 and TRBJ2-2; 7 nucleotides agree with TRBD1. CDR3 length: 13 amino acids. Germline CDR1 reads MDHEN; CDR2 reads SYDVKM. J was trimmed by 5 bases and V by 7 bases; bases with no gene match: 4. The CDR3 region is CASTDRVTGELFF. The CDR3 bases are TGTGCCAGCACCGACAGGGTGACCGGGGAGCTGTTTTTT. The full variable domain, in which reference TRBV28 and TRBJ2-2 provide the parts outside the CDR3, is DVKVTQSSRYLVKRTGEKVFLECVQDMDHENMFWYRQDPGLGLRLIYFSYDVKMKEKGDIPEGYSVSREKKERFSLILESASTNQTSMYLCASTDRVTGELFFGEGSRLTVL.

J is TRBJ1-2 and V is TRBV5-5, with 7 bases that match TRBD1. CDR3 length: 14 amino acids. Germline loops: CDR1 SGHKS, CDR2 YYEKEE (reference sequence). V was clipped by 0 bases and J by 2 bases; unmatched bases: 1. The CDR3 nucleotides read TGTGCCAGCAGCTTGGAGACAGGGAACTATGGCTACACCTTC. The encoded protein is CASSLETGNYGYTF.

As DNA, the CDR3 is TGTGCCAGCAGCACAGGACTAGCGGGAGCCTACGAGCAGTACTTC. Protein product: CASSTGLAGAYEQYF. The V gene is TRBV9, the J gene TRBJ2-7; 13 bases are shared with TRBD2. The CDR3 spans 15 residues. Losses at the gene ends were 4 bases for V and 2 bases for J; bases not matched to a gene: 3. Germline CDR1 and CDR2: SGDLS and YYNGEE.